Following are 20 T cell receptor beta chains from one sample sequenced in a study of graft-versus-host responses after intestinal transplantation. TCRdb's copy holds only in-frame clones and misses some; the assay was immunoSEQ multiplex PCR. The data show roughly 40,000 clones, 85% to 90% seen once. The input for sequencing was PBMCs, taken around 270 days after transplant. Receptors were obtained from a human patient who received an intestinal transplant, so some T cells may come from the graft donor.

The CDR3 here is CASTRADTQYF. CDR3 bases: TGTGCCAGCACTAGGGCAGATACGCAGTATTTT. The gene calls are TRBV27 and TRBJ2-3; no firm D call. Germline V CDR1 and CDR2: MNHEY, SMNVEV (reference sequence). Trimming took 7 bases from V and 4 from J, leaving 6 bases between them. The CDR3 runs 11 residues.

This clone was seen once. The chain recombines TRBV7-9 with TRBJ1-1; D is unclear. This CDR3 contains 14 residues. V was pared by 6 bases and J by 0 bases, with 11 bases between. CDR1 is SEHNR and CDR2 is FQNEAQ in the germline V gene (reference sequence). CDR3 in amino acids: CASRWGSMNTEAFF. The CDR3 DNA reads TGTGCCAGCAGGTGGGGATCTATGAACACTGAAGCTTTCTTT.

This chain joins TRBV6-1 and TRBJ2-1, with unresolved D. Germline loops: CDR1 MNHNS, CDR2 SASEGT. Trimming took 8 bases from V and 1 from J, leaving 12 bases between them. The CDR3 runs 14 residues. For the CDR3, the DNA is TGTGCCAGCTCCCGGGTAATATCCTACAATGAGCAGTTCTTC. Its protein is CASSRVISYNEQFF.

The V and J genes are TRBV2 and TRBJ1-5; 8 bases agree with TRBD1. The ends lost 8 bases at V and 3 bases at J; junction bases unmatched: 6. Germline V gene lookup returns CDR1 SNHLY and CDR2 FYNNEI. The CDR3 has 14 residues. DNA for the CDR3: TGTGCCAGCTCTTTGACAGGGGTCAATCAGCCCCAGCATTTT. It codes for CASSLTGVNQPQHF.

This clone came up once. The genes are TRBV30 and TRBJ1-6; D possibly corresponds to TRBD1 (6 bases). Germline CDR1 is GTSNPN and CDR2 is SVGIG (reference sequence). Trimming stripped 2 bases from V and 5 bases from J, with 13 bases between. This CDR3 spans 15 amino acids. The DNA of the CDR3 is TGTGCCTGGAGTAGGGGGGGGGCAAATAATTCACCCCTCCACTTT. Its protein is CAWSRGGANNSPLHF.

This rearrangement joins TRBV7-2 to TRBJ2-1, with D tentatively TRBD2 (7 bases). This CDR3 is built from 14 residues. Trimming left V 3 bases short and J 8 bases short, with 14 bases between. Germline V gene sequence: CDR1 SGHTA, CDR2 FQGNSA. The CDR3 protein is CASSLSGGGYEQFF. The CDR3 DNA follows: TGTGCCAGCAGCTTGTCGGGGGGCGGCTATGAGCAGTTCTTC.

This chain connects TRBV18 to TRBJ2-6, with 9 bases lining up with TRBD1. V lost 6 bases, J lost 5 bases, and 11 bases stayed unmatched. Per germline, CDR1 KGHSH and CDR2 LQKENI. CDR3 size: 17 residues. CDR3 bases: TGTGCCAGCTCGTCCGGGACAGGGTCTTTTAGGGCCAACGTCCTGACTTTC. Translating it yields CASSSGTGSFRANVLTF. The full variable domain, completed using reference TRBV18 and TRBJ2-6, is NAGVMQNPRHLVRRRGQEARLRCSPMKGHSHVYWYRQLPEEGLKFMVYLQKENIIDESGMPKERFSAEFPKEGPSILRIQQVVRGDSAAYFCASSSGTGSFRANVLTFGAGSRLTVL.

The chain carries TRBV9 and TRBJ2-1; 9 nucleotides line up with TRBD1. CDR3 size: 16 residues. CDR1 SGDLS and CDR2 YYNGEE come from the germline V gene. The V segment lost 4 bases and the J segment 4 bases; nucleotides outside the gene matches: 9. The CDR3 DNA sequence: TGTGCCAGCAGCCCTAGTTGGGGGACAGGGTACAATGAGCAGTTCTTC. Encoded protein: CASSPSWGTGYNEQFF.

The chain is built from TRBV2 and TRBJ1-3; D is unclear. V was trimmed by 4 bases and J by 2 bases, leaving 6 bases between them. The germline V gene has CDR1 SNHLY and CDR2 FYNNEI. This CDR3 region has 13 residues. The CDR3 region is CASSGIAGNTIYF. The CDR3 DNA follows: TGTGCCAGCAGTGGAATAGCTGGAAACACCATATATTTT.

The chain recombines TRBV11-2 with TRBJ2-1, with TRBD2 matching 9 bases. Germline V gene sequence: CDR1 SGHAT, CDR2 FQNNGV. The CDR3 has 15 amino acids. The V and J ends lost 3 bases and 6 bases, in that order; junction bases with no gene match: 6. The CDR3 DNA reads TGTGCCAGCAGCTTCGGCGGGGGGGCAACCAATGAGCAGTTCTTC. Translated, it gives CASSFGGGATNEQFF.

This clone was detected only a few times. This chain links TRBV5-5 with TRBJ2-5; no clear D. The CDR3 spans 14 residues. From germline, CDR1 is SGHKS and CDR2 YYEKEE (reference sequence). V was trimmed by 4 bases and J by 1 base, leaving 11 bases between them. The CDR3 spells CASSQVVLQETQYF. The CDR3 DNA reads as TGTGCCAGCAGCCAAGTTGTCCTCCAAGAGACCCAGTACTTC.

The V call is TRBV19, the J call TRBJ2-1, with 8 bases that match TRBD2. Germline CDR1 is LNHDA and CDR2 is SQIVND (reference sequence). The CDR3 loop spans 17 amino acids. After removal of 1 base from V and 0 bases from J, the junction contained 5 bases not matched to a gene. The CDR3 protein is CASSIGERGHSYNEQFF. The CDR3 DNA follows: TGTGCCAGTAGTATAGGGGAGCGGGGGCACTCCTACAATGAGCAGTTCTTC.

This chain connects TRBV7-9 to TRBJ1-2; D remains ambiguous. The CDR3 has 15 amino acids. The V end was cut by 2 bases, the J end by 3 bases, with 13 bases between. Looked up from germline, CDR1 is SEHNR and CDR2 is FQNEAQ (reference sequence). CDR3 coding DNA: TGTGCCAGCAGCTTAAGCGGGAAAGGTTACTATGGCTACACCTTC. Translating gives CASSLSGKGYYGYTF. Full variable domain (outside the CDR3, taken from reference TRBV7-9 and TRBJ1-2): DTGVSQNPRHKITKRGQNVTFRCDPISEHNRLYWYRQTLGQGPEFLTYFQNEAQLEKSRLLSDRFSAERPKGSFSTLEIQRTEQGDSAMYLCASSLSGKGYYGYTFGSGTRLTVV.

The chain combines TRBV25-1 with TRBJ2-6; D perhaps matches TRBD1 (6 bases). This CDR3 spans 16 amino acids. CDR1 and CDR2 (germline): MGHDK, SYGVNS. V was shortened by 1 base and J by 0 bases, with 7 bases between the two germline ends. This CDR3 reads CASSEWTVSGANVLTF. DNA for the CDR3: TGTGCCAGCAGTGAATGGACAGTCTCTGGGGCCAACGTCCTGACTTTC.

The V call is TRBV12-5, the J call TRBJ2-5; D is undetermined. The germline V and J ends were trimmed by 4 bases and 5 bases, with 14 bases remaining between them. The CDR3 has 14 residues. Germline V gene sequence: CDR1 LGHNT, CDR2 FRNRAP. CDR3 sequence (DNA): TGTGCTAGTGGTTCCCCCCTCAGGTCGGAGACCCAGTACTTC. This codes for CASGSPLRSETQYF.

The rearrangement uses TRBV30 and TRBJ1-1; D is undetermined. The CDR3 is 12 amino acids. V was clipped by 4 bases and J by 5 bases, with 11 bases between them. Germline loops: CDR1 GTSNPN, CDR2 SVGIG (reference sequence). CDR3 residues: CAWMEGGTEAFF. The CDR3 coding sequence is TGTGCCTGGATGGAGGGAGGGACTGAAGCTTTCTTT.

This clone was detected a few times. This rearrangement joins TRBV7-9 to TRBJ1-2, with D uncertain. Trimming left V 2 bases short and J 0 bases short, with 7 bases between. Germline CDR1 SEHNR, CDR2 FQNEAQ (reference sequence). The CDR3 consists of 14 residues. The CDR3 DNA reads TGTGCCAGCAGCTTAACGACACCTAACTATGGCTACACCTTC. It translates to CASSLTTPNYGYTF.

The chain employs TRBV7-8 and TRBJ2-1; 11 bases align to TRBD2. The germline V gene encodes CDR1 SGHVS and CDR2 FQNEAQ. After removal of 4 bases from V and 2 bases from J, the junction contained 13 bases not matched to a gene. This CDR3 is built from 19 residues. CDR3: CASSSDGRLAGKAYNEQFF. The DNA for the CDR3 is TGTGCCAGCAGCTCCGATGGGAGACTAGCGGGGAAAGCCTACAATGAGCAGTTCTTC.

The rearrangement links TRBV6-1 to TRBJ1-1; D is possibly TRBD1 (6 bases). The V end lost 5 bases, the J end lost 1 base, and 11 bases lay between the germline ends. This CDR3 comprises 14 residues. CDR1 is MNHNS, CDR2 SASEGT, per germline. In DNA form, the CDR3 reads TGTGCCAGCAGTCTCCCAGGGGAGAACACTGAAGCTTTCTTT. This gives the protein CASSLPGENTEAFF.

This clone was counted between two and nine times. The chain combines TRBV7-9 with TRBJ2-1; 13 bases are shared with TRBD2. The CDR3 is 17 amino acids. Looked up from germline, CDR1 is SEHNR and CDR2 is FQNEAQ (reference sequence). The ends lost 2 bases at V and 0 bases at J; junction bases unmatched: 1. The CDR3 sequence: CASSLTSGGASYNEQFF. CDR3 bases: TGTGCCAGCAGCTTAACTAGCGGGGGGGCCTCCTACAATGAGCAGTTCTTC.